What follows are 21 T cell receptor beta chains derived from one specimen sequenced in a study of T-cell reconstitution after alpha-beta-depleted transplantation in children. Construction of the TCRbeta library involved unique molecular identifiers. Each CDR3 protein is one row after TCRdb ran MiXCR on the PCR reads. The sample carries 550,000 to 800,000 distinct CDR3 sequences, about an eighth recorded once. The material sequenced was PBMCs, taken before TCRalphabeta/CD19-depleted stem cell transplant. Receptors originate from a girl aged 2-10 years with congenital amegakaryocytic thrombocytopenia, due to receive a stem cell transplant.

This clonotype appeared many times. The chain recombines TRBV27 with TRBJ2-2; D is uncertain. Looked up from germline, CDR1 is MNHEY and CDR2 is SMNVEV (reference sequence). Trimming removed 3 bases from V and 4 bases from J, with 12 bases in between. The CDR3 length is 15 residues. The CDR3 DNA follows: TGTGCCAGCAGTTTCCTTTCGTGGAGCACCGGGGAGCTGTTTTTT. Amino acids: CASSFLSWSTGELFF.

In this sample, this clonotype turned up many times. This chain connects TRBV5-1 to TRBJ2-2; 7 positions match TRBD1. The V segment lost 1 base and the J segment 4 bases; nucleotides outside the gene matches: 4. From germline, CDR1 is SGHRS and CDR2 YFSETQ. This CDR3 comprises 15 residues. This CDR3 is CASSLFQGVTGELFF. CDR3 bases: TGCGCCAGCAGCTTGTTTCAGGGGGTCACCGGGGAGCTGTTTTTT.

The rearrangement joins TRBV29-1 to TRBJ1-1; no reliable D call. This CDR3 has 13 amino acids. Germline CDR1 and CDR2: SQVTM and ANQGSEA. V lost 4 bases and J lost 1, with 10 bases in between. CDR3 protein: CSVGGLSNTEAFF. The CDR3 DNA sequence: TGCAGCGTTGGTGGTCTTTCGAACACTGAAGCTTTCTTT.

In its sample, this clonotype was seen many times. This rearrangement joins TRBV4-2 to TRBJ2-7; D tentatively reads TRBD1 or TRBD2 (5 bases each). Trimming took off 0 bases at V and 2 bases at J, with 14 bases between the two ends. The CDR3 extends over 16 amino acids. In germline, CDR1 is LGHNA, CDR2 YNFKEQ. The CDR3 spells CASSQEVWRGAYEQYF. CDR3 nucleotides: TGTGCCAGCAGCCAAGAGGTCTGGAGAGGGGCCTACGAGCAGTACTTC.

V usage is TRBV7-2 and J usage is TRBJ2-7; TRBD2 matches 12 bases. V dropped 8 bases and J dropped 10; count of bases not matched to a gene: 12. Germline lookup yields CDR1 SGHTA and CDR2 FQGNSA. The CDR3 length is 14 residues. The CDR3 DNA is TGTGCCAGCGGCCCCTGGACTAGCGGGACCGATCAGTACTTC. Translating gives CASGPWTSGTDQYF.

This chain joins TRBV15 and TRBJ2-1; 7 nucleotides line up with TRBD1. The CDR3 runs 19 residues. V lost 0 bases to trimming and J lost 0 bases; unmatched junction nucleotides: 11. The germline V gene encodes CDR1 LNHNV and CDR2 YYDKDF (reference sequence). The CDR3 DNA follows: TGTGCCACCAGCAGAGACGGGACAGCGGTCTTAAGCTCCTACAATGAGCAGTTCTTC. This sequence encodes CATSRDGTAVLSSYNEQFF.

This clonotype was seen many times. J is TRBJ2-7 and V is TRBV6-1; 7 positions agree with TRBD1. The CDR3 contains 12 residues. V lost 8 bases and J lost 1; bases outside the gene matches: 2. The germline gives CDR1 MNHNS, CDR2 SASEGT. The CDR3 here is CASWGQSYEQYF. The CDR3 coding sequence is TGTGCCAGCTGGGGACAGTCCTACGAGCAGTACTTC.

The J gene is TRBJ2-7, the V gene TRBV20-1, with D maybe TRBD2 (6 bases). In germline, CDR1 is DFQATT, CDR2 SNEGSKA (reference sequence). V was trimmed by 3 bases and J by 2 bases, leaving 14 bases between them. The CDR3 is made up of 14 amino acids. The CDR3, as DNA: TGCAGTGCTAGCTCCGGGGACTTCGCCTACGAGCAGTACTTC. Its translation is CSASSGDFAYEQYF.

This clonotype was seen repeatedly, ten times or more. The chain couples TRBV7-9 to TRBJ2-2; D is ambiguous. Trimming pared 5 bases from V and 4 bases from J, leaving 5 bases between. Germline V gives CDR1 SEHNR, CDR2 FQNEAQ (reference sequence). This CDR3 is built from 12 residues. The CDR3 DNA is TGTGCCAGCAGCGGCACCACCGGGGAGCTGTTTTTT. This sequence encodes CASSGTTGELFF.

The chain has TRBV20-1 and TRBJ2-5; 7 bases are a match to TRBD2. The CDR3 loop spans 14 amino acids. Trimming removed 4 bases from V and 3 bases from J; junction bases left unmatched: 8. Germline V gene data show CDR1 as DFQATT and CDR2 as SNEGSKA (reference sequence). Here the CDR3 DNA reads TGCAGTGCTAACAGCGGGCTAGCGGAAGAGACCCAGTACTTC. It is translated as CSANSGLAEETQYF.

The sample holds many counts of this clonotype. This chain connects TRBV6-2 or TRBV6-3 to TRBJ2-3, with D possibly matching TRBD2 (5 bases). Trimming took 0 bases from V and 8 from J, leaving 15 bases between them. CDR3 size: 15 residues. Germline CDR1 and CDR2: MNHEY and SVGEGT. CDR3 residues: CASSYSGLSGSTQYF. CDR3 in DNA: TGTGCCAGCAGTTACTCGGGATTAAGCGGCTCTACGCAGTATTTT.

A remark on this clonotype: A much larger clonotype is one base distant, so this may be a read error. V usage is TRBV20-1 and J usage is TRBJ1-6; D is ambiguous. The CDR3 spans 12 residues. V lost 2 bases and J lost 11, with 10 bases in between. Germline V gives CDR1 DFQATT, CDR2 SNEGSKA (reference sequence). The CDR3 bases are TGCAGTGCTAGATGGCCTGTCGCACCCCTCCACTTT. Protein: CSARWPVAPLHF.

This clonotype was counted between two and nine times. The chain couples TRBV4-1 to TRBJ2-1; D possibly corresponds to TRBD2 (6 bases). With 4 bases removed from V and 8 bases from J, the gap between germline ends came to 15 bases. This CDR3 is built from 14 residues. CDR1 and CDR2 from the germline V gene are MGHRA and YSYEKL. CDR3 region: CASSLDPSVYEQFF. DNA of the CDR3: TGCGCCAGCAGCCTCGATCCTAGCGTCTATGAGCAGTTCTTC.

In its sample, this clonotype was seen many times. The chain employs TRBV5-1 and TRBJ2-7, with 10 nucleotides matching TRBD2. Per germline, CDR1 SGHRS and CDR2 YFSETQ. The CDR3 runs 16 residues. V lost 4 bases to trimming and J lost 6 bases; unmatched junction nucleotides: 13. CDR3 nucleotides: TGCGCCAGCAGCCCGGAAGGACTAGCGGACTACACCGAGCAGTACTTC. Translation gives CASSPEGLADYTEQYF.

This rearrangement joins TRBV7-8 to TRBJ1-5; no clear D. The germline V gene has CDR1 SGHVS and CDR2 FQNEAQ. V lost 5 bases and J 4 bases, leaving 21 bases between the germline ends. This CDR3 has 17 amino acids. This CDR3 reads CASSPPGGLMGNQPQHF. The DNA for the CDR3 is TGTGCCAGCAGCCCCCCCGGCGGTTTGATGGGGAATCAGCCCCAGCATTTT.

J is TRBJ2-1 and V is TRBV27, with 10 bases matching TRBD1. The CDR3 length is 15 residues. V shed 8 bases and J 2 bases; nucleotides not matched to a gene: 6. Germline CDR1 is MNHEY and CDR2 is SMNVEV (reference sequence). The CDR3 DNA reads as TGTGCCAGCGGAACCGGGACAGGGGCCTACAATGAGCAGTTCTTC. It translates to CASGTGTGAYNEQFF.

This clonotype showed up many times. The CDR3 DNA follows: TGCGCCAGCCAAGGACAGGCCTTCTCTGGAAACACCATATATTTT. Translated, it gives CASQGQAFSGNTIYF. The chain couples TRBV5-1 to TRBJ1-3, with 7 bases fitting TRBD1. The CDR3 loop spans 15 amino acids. Losses at the gene ends were 7 bases for V and 0 bases for J; bases not matched to a gene: 7. Per germline, CDR1 SGHRS and CDR2 YFSETQ.

This clonotype was counted between two and nine times. The chain uses TRBV12-3 or TRBV12-4 and TRBJ2-1, with a possible D match to TRBD1 (6 bases). V was shortened by 3 bases and J by 5 bases, with 11 bases between the two germline ends. CDR3 length: 14 residues. The CDR3 region has the DNA TGTGCCAGCAGTTTCCCAGGACAGAACAATGAGCAGTTCTTC. Translation: CASSFPGQNNEQFF.

This clonotype was counted ten times or more. This chain uses TRBV20-1 with TRBJ2-5; 7 bases map to TRBD1. The CDR3 loop spans 15 amino acids. V shed 2 bases and J 1 base; nucleotides not matched to a gene: 7. Germline CDR1 reads DFQATT; CDR2 reads SNEGSKA (reference sequence). CDR3 nucleotide sequence: TGCAGTGCTAGACCGGGGACAGTCACCCAAGAGACCCAGTACTTC. Its translation: CSARPGTVTQETQYF.

This clonotype was observed a few times. This chain joins TRBV7-9 and TRBJ2-1, with 8 bases lining up with TRBD2. The V gene's germline CDR1 is SEHNR and CDR2 FQNEAQ (reference sequence). Germline trimming cut 5 bases from V and 6 bases from J; bases unmatched to any gene: 12. This CDR3 is 16 amino acids long. The CDR3 loop reads CASSMIQRENINEQFF. CDR3 in DNA: TGTGCCAGCAGCATGATACAGCGGGAGAACATCAATGAGCAGTTCTTC.

This clonotype was seen ten or more times. The chain combines TRBV10-3 with TRBJ1-1; D is unresolved. Between the trimmed V and J ends, which lost 8 bases and 3 bases, there was a span of 10 bases. CDR1 and CDR2 from the germline V gene are ENHRY and SYGVKD. This CDR3 spans 12 amino acids. The CDR3 DNA reads as TGTGCCATCGCCGGACGACACACTGAAGCTTTCTTT. Protein: CAIAGRHTEAFF.